This TCR beta chain was retrieved from a study of blood T cell repertoires in COVID-19. About the study: Material from acute and convalescent COVID-19 was sourced from the United States, Italy and Spain.

With V trimmed by 9 bases and J by 2 bases, 9 bases remained unmatched. Germline V gene sequence: CDR1 SGHNT, CDR2 YENEEA. The length of the CDR3 is 17 residues. In the source study's methods: Cell counts per sample came from amplifying reference gene primers. TCRdb keeps only in-frame clones here, not all; method: immunoSEQ multiplex PCR. V and J calls and clone size follow that table, whereas D and trimming were derived from the DNA. The sample lists 75,000 to 80,000 clones, 70% to 90% occurring once. This clonotype was obtained from a man aged 55 to 69 with COVID-19, enrolled during active disease. The specimen sequenced was peripheral blood. The chain recombines TRBV11-3 with TRBJ2-1; 14 positions agree with TRBD2. CDR3 sequence: CARPRGLAGEPYNEQFF. The CDR3 DNA follows: TGTGCCAGACCCCGGGGACTAGCGGGAGAACCCTACAATGAGCAGTTCTTC. The whole variable domain, filled in from reference TRBV11-3 and TRBJ2-1, reads EAGVVQSPRYKIIEKKQPVAFWCNPISGHNTLYWYLQNLGQGPELLIRYENEEAVDDSQLPKDRFSAERLKGVDSTLKIQPAELGDSAVYLCARPRGLAGEPYNEQFFGPGTRLTVL.